This TCR beta chain stems from a study of T cells in Graves' hyperthyroidism and ophthalmopathy. TCR beta CDR3 region amplification was performed from RNA transcripts. Carried out on the TCR CDR3, a first-round RT-PCR used the HTBI primer set. MiXCR, applied by TCRdb to the multiplex PCR reads, yields one record per CDR3 protein. The data show approximately 600,000 distinct CDR3 sequences, 12% to 15% seen once. Germline V gene lookup returns CDR1 MGHRA and CDR2 YSYEKL. The CDR3 is made up of 15 amino acids. V was clipped by 0 bases and J by 6 bases, with 14 bases between them. This clonotype was seen only a few times. Its antigen remains unknown. Overall study findings and caveats: Most expanded thyroid clonotypes above 0.001 recurred in blood. Ophthalmopathy, which appeared later, was predicted by the model a median about 6 months before onset.

This receptor was taken from a woman aged 18-30 years with Graves' ophthalmopathy. Material for sequencing was blood. This chain uses TRBV4-1 with TRBJ1-1; D is perhaps TRBD1 (5 bases). The CDR3 reads CASSQEGSRAAEAFF. CDR3 sequence (DNA): TGCGCCAGCAGCCAAGAGGGAAGCAGGGCGGCTGAAGCTTTCTTT.